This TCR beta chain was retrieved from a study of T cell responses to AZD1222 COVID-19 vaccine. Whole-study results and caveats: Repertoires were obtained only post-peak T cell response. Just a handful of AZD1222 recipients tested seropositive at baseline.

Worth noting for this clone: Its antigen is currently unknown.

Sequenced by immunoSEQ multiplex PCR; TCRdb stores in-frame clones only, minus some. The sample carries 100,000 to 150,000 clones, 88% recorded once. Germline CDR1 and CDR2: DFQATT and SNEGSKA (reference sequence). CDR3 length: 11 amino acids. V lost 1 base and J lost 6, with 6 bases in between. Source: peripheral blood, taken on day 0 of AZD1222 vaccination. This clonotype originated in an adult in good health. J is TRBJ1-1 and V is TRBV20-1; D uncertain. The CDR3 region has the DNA TGCAGTGCTAGAGGCGCGGCTGAAGCTTTCTTT. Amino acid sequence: CSARGAAEAFF.